The 15 T cell receptor beta chains below were found in one sample sequenced in a study of blood T cell repertoires in COVID-19. Sequencing used immunoSEQ multiplex PCR; TCRdb keeps in-frame clones, though not all of them. The table has approximately 59,000 clones, over 75% seen once. Sequenced input: peripheral blood. The receptors derive from a man in his 60s with COVID-19, enrolled during active disease.

The genes are TRBV19 and TRBJ2-1, with D unclear. From germline, CDR1 is LNHDA and CDR2 SQIVND (reference sequence). Between the trimmed V and J ends, which lost 4 bases and 0 bases, there was a span of 10 bases. CDR3 length equals 15 residues. CDR3 in DNA: TGTGCCAGTAGTACTACTCGAAGCTCCTACAATGAGCAGTTCTTC. It codes for CASSTTRSSYNEQFF.

The chain is built from TRBV3-1 (or the pseudogene TRBV3-2) and TRBJ2-4; 8 positions agree with TRBD1. The CDR3 contains 17 residues. The ends lost 0 bases at V and 8 bases at J; junction bases unmatched: 12. Germline CDR1 LGHDT, CDR2 YNNKEL (reference sequence). The CDR3 loop is CASSQEGKGQGVDIQYF. Here the CDR3 DNA reads TGTGCCAGCAGCCAAGAAGGAAAAGGACAGGGAGTCGACATTCAGTACTTC.

The count of this clone is one. The CDR3 protein is CASSVYEAGTGELFF. The CDR3 nucleotides read TGTGCCAGCAGCGTATATGAGGCGGGTACCGGGGAGCTGTTTTTT. The gene calls are TRBV9 and TRBJ2-2, with D maybe TRBD2 (5 bases). V was clipped by 1 base and J by 5 bases, with 12 bases between them. CDR1 and CDR2 from the germline V gene are SGDLS and YYNGEE. CDR3 length: 15 residues.

This rearrangement joins TRBV5-1 to TRBJ2-2, with TRBD1 matching over 10 bases. J lost 6 bases, V lost 4 bases, and 6 bases had no gene match. The germline gives CDR1 SGHRS, CDR2 YFSETQ. The CDR3 extends over 15 amino acids. The CDR3 nucleotides are TGCGCCAGCAGCCCTGACAGGGGGCGTCCCGGGGAGCTGTTTTTT. This gives the protein CASSPDRGRPGELFF.

V gene TRBV5-4 combines with J gene TRBJ1-6; TRBD1 is a possible D gene (5 bases). CDR1 SGHNT and CDR2 YYREEE come from the germline V gene (reference sequence). Trimming removed 10 bases from V and 7 bases from J, with 12 bases in between. The CDR3 sequence is 12 residues long. The CDR3 region is CAAGVPNSPLHF. The CDR3, as DNA: TGTGCCGCGGGGGTCCCCAATTCACCCCTCCACTTT.

The CDR3 bases are TGTGCCAGCAGCTTAGATTGGGACAGGGCTGGCTACACCTTC. Protein: CASSLDWDRAGYTF. The chain carries TRBV7-2 and TRBJ1-2, with 9 bases identical to TRBD1. Germline trimming cut 1 base from V and 7 bases from J; bases unmatched to any gene: 4. CDR3 size: 14 residues. Germline V CDR1 and CDR2: SGHTA, FQGNSA.

The CDR3 nucleotides read TGTGCCAGCAGCAGACCGGGACAGGGGATCTACGAGCAGTACTTC. It codes for CASSRPGQGIYEQYF. The rearrangement uses TRBV7-9 and TRBJ2-7; TRBD1 matches 10 bases. Germline V gene lookup returns CDR1 SEHNR and CDR2 FQNEAQ (reference sequence). J gave up 3 bases and V 5 bases, and 7 bases lay outside the gene matches. CDR3 length equals 15 residues.

The chain employs TRBV28 and TRBJ2-7; 10 positions agree with TRBD2. The CDR3 totals 16 residues. J was trimmed by 6 bases and V by 6 bases; bases with no gene match: 14. Germline V gene sequence: CDR1 MDHEN, CDR2 SYDVKM. As DNA, the CDR3 is TGTGCCAGCAGCTCCCAATGGGCTAGCGGGAGTTTCGAGCAGTACTTC. It specifies CASSSQWASGSFEQYF.

This chain's CDR3 is CASSLGINSQPQHF. CDR3 bases: TGTGCCAGCAGCTTAGGCATAAACAGCCAGCCCCAGCATTTT. The rearrangement links TRBV7-2 to TRBJ1-5; the D is unclear. Trimming took 1 base from V and 7 from J, leaving 11 bases between them. This CDR3 contains 14 residues. The germline gives CDR1 SGHTA, CDR2 FQGNSA.

The chain carries TRBV10-3 and TRBJ1-1, with D unresolved. V was clipped by 4 bases and J by 0 bases, with 6 bases between them. The CDR3 has 13 amino acids. Germline V gives CDR1 ENHRY, CDR2 SYGVKD. The chain's CDR3 is CAISGTVNTEAFF. CDR3 DNA sequence: TGTGCCATCAGTGGTACAGTGAACACTGAAGCTTTCTTT.

This clone was observed a handful of times. V and J are TRBV19 and TRBJ2-2; 11 positions match TRBD1. CDR3 length: 17 amino acids. Germline CDR1 LNHDA, CDR2 SQIVND (reference sequence). V trimming: 10 bases; J trimming: 4 bases; junction bases outside the gene matches: 14. CDR3 sequence (DNA): TGTGCCACCCAAGATGGGGACAGGGGGTATAGCACCGGGGAGCTGTTTTTT. Its translation is CATQDGDRGYSTGELFF.

The chain combines TRBV5-4 with TRBJ2-1; the D gene is possibly TRBD2 (6 bases). The ends were cut back, 0 bases at V and 7 bases at J, with 14 bases in the middle. The CDR3 runs to 15 residues. Germline loops: CDR1 SGHNT, CDR2 YYREEE (reference sequence). CDR3 sequence reads: CASSLARMAGNEQFF. The CDR3 bases are TGTGCCAGCAGCTTGGCCAGGATGGCGGGAAATGAGCAGTTCTTC. The complete variable domain, with remaining parts taken from reference TRBV5-4 and TRBJ2-1, reads ETGVTQSPTHLIKTRGQQVTLRCSSQSGHNTVSWYQQALGQGPQFIFQYYREEENGRGNFPPRFSGLQFPNYSSELNVNALELDDSALYLCASSLARMAGNEQFFGPGTRLTVL.

This chain uses TRBV30 with TRBJ1-4; 8 bases line up with TRBD1. In germline, CDR1 is GTSNPN, CDR2 SVGIG (reference sequence). The CDR3 is 16 amino acids. The ends lost 1 base at V and 4 bases at J; junction bases unmatched: 8. The CDR3 DNA reads as TGTGCCTGGAGTGGGCCCGGGACAGGTTATAATGAAAAACTGTTTTTT. Its protein product is CAWSGPGTGYNEKLFF.

The chain carries TRBV6-5 and TRBJ1-4; 7 bases align to TRBD1. J was trimmed by 10 bases and V by 4 bases; bases with no gene match: 9. The V gene's germline CDR1 is MNHEY and CDR2 SVGAGI. The CDR3 consists of 14 residues. In nucleotides, the CDR3 is TGTGCCAGCAGTTCACGACAGGGAGAGGGAAAACTGTTTTTT. This codes for CASSSRQGEGKLFF.

This chain connects TRBV2 to TRBJ2-1; D is unclear. This CDR3 has 12 residues. With 7 bases removed from V and 4 bases from J, the gap between germline ends came to 8 bases. Germline V CDR1 and CDR2: SNHLY, FYNNEI. The CDR3 protein is CASKVRYNEQFF. Written as DNA, the CDR3 is TGTGCCAGCAAAGTCAGGTACAATGAGCAGTTCTTC.